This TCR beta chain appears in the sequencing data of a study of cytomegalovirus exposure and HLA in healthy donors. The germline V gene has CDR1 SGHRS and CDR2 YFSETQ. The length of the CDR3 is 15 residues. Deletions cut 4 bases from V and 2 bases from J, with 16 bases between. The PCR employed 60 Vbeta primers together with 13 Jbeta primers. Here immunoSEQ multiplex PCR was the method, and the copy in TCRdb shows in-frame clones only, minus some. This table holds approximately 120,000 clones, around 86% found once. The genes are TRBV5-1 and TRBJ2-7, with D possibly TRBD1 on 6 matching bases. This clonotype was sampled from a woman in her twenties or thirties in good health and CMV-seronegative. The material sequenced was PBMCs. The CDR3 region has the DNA TGCGCCAGCAGCAGCGGACAGCTCCAGCCCTACGAGCAGTACTTC. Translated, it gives CASSSGQLQPYEQYF.